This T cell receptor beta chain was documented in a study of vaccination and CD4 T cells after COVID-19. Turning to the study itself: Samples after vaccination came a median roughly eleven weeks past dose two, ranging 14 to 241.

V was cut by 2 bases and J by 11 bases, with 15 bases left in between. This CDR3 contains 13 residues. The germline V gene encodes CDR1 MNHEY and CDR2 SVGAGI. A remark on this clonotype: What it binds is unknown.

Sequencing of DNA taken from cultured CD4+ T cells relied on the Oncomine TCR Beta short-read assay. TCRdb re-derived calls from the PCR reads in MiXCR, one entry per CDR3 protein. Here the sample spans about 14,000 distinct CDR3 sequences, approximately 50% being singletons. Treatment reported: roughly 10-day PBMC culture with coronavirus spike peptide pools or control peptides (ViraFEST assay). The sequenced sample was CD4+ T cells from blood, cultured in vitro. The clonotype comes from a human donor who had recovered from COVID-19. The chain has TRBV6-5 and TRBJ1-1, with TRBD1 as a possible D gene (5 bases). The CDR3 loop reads CASSYAGRGGAFF. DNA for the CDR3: TGTGCCAGCAGTTACGCAGGGCGAGGTGGTGCTTTCTTT.